This paragraph reports one T cell receptor (beta chain). This clone was observed a handful of times. It has no known antigen specificity. Base qualities are missing; no much larger clone stands one base away. The library relied on the immunoSEQ multiplex PCR assay. A mixture of 60 forward primers for TCR Vbeta segments and 13 reverse primers for TCR Jbeta segments was used in the multiplex PCR. A multiplex PCR assay on genomic DNA amplified the CDR3 region of rearranged TCR beta genes. Amplified TCR beta libraries were sequenced as 87-base-pair reads on the Illumina HiSeq System. The source study handled its data this way. A later analysis counted tens of millions of unique TCR beta chains across the 690 or so repertoires, and around 9.9 million of these chains were shared by at least two donors. To remove PCR and sequencing errors, raw reads were error-corrected and collapsed into unique sequences using a nearest-neighbor algorithm that merged closely related sequences. V, D and J gene segments were assigned by aligning CDR3 sequences to IMGT reference sequences. For a sequence to be retained, a match of at least six nucleotides was required to both a V gene segment and a J gene segment. Rearrangements were called productive when the CDR3 lacked stop codons and stayed in frame with V and J; all others were non-productive. CDR3 was defined according to IMGT convention as the region running from the second conserved V-encoded cysteine to the conserved J-encoded phenylalanine. The earlier analysis of about 610 of the donors excluded sequences that lacked an unambiguous match to a single V gene segment. An earlier analysis of a few hundred of the donors called V segments functional above 56.7% productive rearrangements and segregating when the between-donor standard deviation exceeded 5%. To diagnose cytomegalovirus status from the catalog of TCR beta chain sequences, a statistical classification framework was built. In a later analysis, TCR nucleotide sequences were compared against IMGT/GENE-DB human TR gene sequences so that V and J genes could be assigned. A later analysis assigned CDR3 sequences and most-parsimonious VDJ recombination scenarios with the TCRdist pipeline. In a later analysis, every TCR beta chain was defined by the combination of its CDR3 amino acid sequence and its V-gene family, and reads without a unique V-gene family were dropped. In a later analysis, 500 to 700 highly shared, low-generation-probability nucleotide sequences were removed to address suspected cross-contamination and a sequencing artifact. In a later analysis, a clonal expansion index for each public chain was calculated from normalized within-repertoire ranks of inferred template counts. In a later analysis, generation probabilities were computed with a VDJ recombination model fitted to out-of-frame rearrangements, and the resulting probabilities were checked against IGoR. In a later analysis, hypergeometric tests were used to score TCR-TCR, TCR-HLA and TCR-CMV co-occurrence, with a repertoire-size bias correction applied to TCR pairs. A later analysis estimated false discovery rates by permuting HLA or CMV assignments 20 times. A later analysis grouped co-occurring TCRs with DBSCAN, adding TCRdist sequence similarity when clustering within HLA-allele-positive subsets. Co-occurrence clustering excluded repertoires with fewer than 30,000 or more than 120,000 public chains, plus five with anomalous nucleotide sharing. The table comes from immuneACCESS by way of TCRdb, which keeps in-frame sequences with V and J called. Part of the clones is missing from these tables; in studies checked, under half for an unresolved V gene and the rest for unknown reasons. That table is the source of V, J and clone size, and D and trimming were worked out from the DNA. The sample table lists about 160,000 clones, 80% of them with a count of one. Around 4.3% of the sample belongs to the ten largest clones.

The data were taken from a study of cytomegalovirus exposure and HLA in healthy donors (TCRdb year 2017). About the full investigation: An earlier analysis of approximately 600 of the donors reported approximately 290 Gb of sequence data and around 120 million unique TCR beta sequences from 150 million to 200 million T cells. Roughly 300 gigabases of sequencing data and around 88 million unique TCR sequences made up an early release that covered 500 to 700 HLA-typed donors. Of the roughly 420 genotyped donors, 80% to 90% were placed in the genetic ancestry cluster associated with self-reported Caucasian donors. The study aimed to test whether cataloging public T cell receptors could reveal signatures of past pathogen exposure. The study used immunosequencing to profile the T cell repertoires of 670 or so subjects and linked those repertoires to cytomegalovirus serostatus. In addition to the first cohort of roughly 700 subjects, a separate validation cohort of approximately 120 different subjects was used. To predict cytomegalovirus infection status, the study combined high-throughput TCR immunosequencing, statistical association of individual TCRs with disease status, and machine learning. In a later analysis, previously published TCR beta repertoires from 666 donors were re-analyzed and high-resolution HLA genotyping was added so that TCR occurrence patterns could be studied. In the later analysis, no new phenotypic data were used to find candidate immune exposures; instead, reliance was placed on TCR beta sequences and their occurrence across donors. An earlier analysis of 587 of the donors applied high-throughput TCR beta sequencing to assess whether each TCR beta V gene segment acted as functional or pseudogenic. Donor age, sex, ethnicity and CMV serostatus were collected together with the repertoire data. Genome-wide SNP genotypes for about 60% of the roughly 670 donors were used in a later genetic analysis, which treated that subset as a discovery cohort. All discovery cohort repertoires had been generated using a single sequencing platform. HLA typing covered class I and class II loci at four-digit resolution. Typing coverage varied by locus: 629-630 donors for A, B, C, DRB1 and DQB1; roughly 500 for DQA1; around 570 for DPA1; approximately 450 for DPB1. Five DR-DQ haplotypes were treated as single units for association and clustering because of strong linkage in the cohort. Among over 350 genotyped donors of the cohort, an average of around 240,000 unique TCR beta nucleotide sequences were sequenced per donor, roughly 20% of them non-productive.

The cohort comprised 666 healthy bone marrow donors. All cohort members were sampled while nominally healthy, although unrecorded immune exposures were likely present. The donor was CMV seronegative and was included in the group of a few hundred seronegative cohort members. Each donor provided a peripheral blood sample, and peripheral blood mononuclear cells were used for TCR beta sequencing. The Qiagen DNeasy Blood Extraction Kit was used to extract genomic DNA from the blood cell samples. What the work shows at the level of the full study, not this receptor alone: In a later analysis, the rate of TCR association differed among HLA loci, with DRB1 alleles having the most associated TCRs and HLA-C alleles having the fewest. A later analysis associated approximately 17,000 TCR beta sequences with specific HLA alleles at a false discovery rate of 0.05. It was suggested by the authors that the approach could potentially be generalized to other disease states and immunological phenotypes. A later genetic analysis reported fewer N-insertions in productive TCRs among donors in an Asian-associated ancestry cluster than the roughly 690-donor mean. Strong co-occurrence of HLA alleles, especially DR and DQ, made assigning TCR associations to individual alleles difficult. Because counts were too low, around 18 rarely observed V segments, including chromosome 9 orphons, were left out of the earlier analysis of 587 of the donors. Most TCR sequences were observed very rarely across donors, whereas some public TCRs were present in many individuals. In a later analysis, HLA-associated TCR beta chains showed more clonal expansion and lower generation probabilities than non-associated chains that were equally common. Linkage disequilibrium might explain the correlated functional status among segregating V segments, but an unknown experimental factor could not be excluded. Because the 87-base-pair reads could not distinguish some IMGT-functional V segments, including TRBV6-2 and TRBV6-3, those segments were excluded. Cytomegalovirus status was reported to be diagnosed by the classifier with high specificity and sensitivity in both the original and validation cohorts. The study listed 150 to 200 TCR beta chains as associated with cytomegalovirus. A later analysis reported that several top co-occurrence clusters appeared linked to parvovirus B19, influenza, CMV and Epstein-Barr virus. For the cohort, immune exposure information was limited to CMV serostatus. Presence/absence analyses assumed roughly uniform sequencing depth across donors, an assumption that may not hold. A group of highly shared sequence variants was considered likely to be a technical artifact of the sequencing pipeline. Because HLA typing was unavailable for some donors at each locus, only the typed subset was used in association tests. In a later genetic analysis, a missense DCLRE1C variant was associated with V-gene and J-gene trimming of TCR beta chains, and the association was replicated in an independent cohort. In an earlier analysis of 587 of the donors, most TCR beta V segments appeared in productive rearrangements about 90% or about 30% of the time, broadly matching IMGT annotations. Three of the identified cytomegalovirus-associated TCR beta chains were confirmed in vitro to be specific for cytomegalovirus antigens. Most CMV-associated TCR beta chains appeared to be HLA-restricted in a later analysis, and the HLA associations seemed to be driven largely by CMV exposure. A further reported finding was that TCR beta sequences accurately predicted the HLA-A and HLA-B alleles for most subjects in the first cohort. This cohort had only TCR beta chains sequenced, and the lack of alpha or paired-chain data limited which features could be detected.

The CDR3 spans 14 residues, from the cysteine through the phenylalanine. Only the CDR3 part of the read is kept: 42 bases, read in frame from the first base. The germline ends are 5 bases apart after V is trimmed by 0 bases and J by 1 base. The germline V gene (reference sequence) supplies CDR1 SGHNT and CDR2 YYREEE. This clonotype was obtained from a man aged 25 to 45 in good health and CMV-seronegative. The receptor chain draws on TRBV5-4 and TRBJ2-4; possibly the D gene is TRBD2, per 5 matching bases. The sequenced sample consisted of PBMCs. The DNA sequence reads TGTGCCAGCAGCTTGGGGGAGGCCAAAAACATTCAGTACTTC. Its protein product is CASSLGEAKNIQYF.